This T cell receptor beta chain was observed in a study of shared clonotypes between healthy human individuals (dated by TCRdb to the early 2020s). With respect to the entire study: A couple of women and three men aged 18 to 49 years were included in the cohort. For each donor, CD4 naive and CD4 memory were each given three plates, CD8 naive was given two plates, and CD8 memory was given one plate. Between about 0.9 and 9 billion PBMCs per donor were obtained by leukapheresis. Libraries were prepared and TCR repertoires were sequenced by different laboratories using diverse techniques, in order to increase sequencing depth and limit assay-specific biases. Blood TCR repertoires of a handful of healthy adults were deeply sequenced to estimate repertoire size and the extent of clonotype sharing between individuals.

The study at large found these results: Naive subsets generally had larger estimated clonotype richness than memory subsets did. Across a few donors, roughly 5.1% of naive CD4, roughly 3.5% of naive CD8, approximately 2.5% of memory CD4, and 0.3% to 0.45% of memory CD8 clonotypes were shared. The small number of donors limited the genetic and exposure-history diversity represented. Compared with non-shared clonotypes, the clonotypes found in all four sorted-subset donors had higher generation probabilities. Even with the large sequencing depth, rarefaction of the sorted-subset datasets indicated that sequencing was incomplete. Pairwise subsampling led to the expectation that sequencing depth would affect the degree of clonotype sharing among donors. Only blood was sampled, and tissue TCR repertoires likely differ from those in blood.

The CDR1 and CDR2 encoded by the germline V gene are MGHDK and SYGVNS. Measured from the cysteine to the phenylalanine, the CDR3 is 14 residues long. The read is trimmed to its CDR3 DNA, 42 bases read in frame from base 1. V and J are trimmed by 6 bases and 1 base, and the gene matches miss 6 bases of the junction. Using the deep immunoSEQ assay, multiplex PCR amplified TCR CDR3 regions from genomic DNA. For each cell subset, the extracted genomic DNA was distributed evenly across all wells of several immunoSEQ 96-well plates, and each plate served as one replicate. For sorted subsets, each replicate PCR was loaded with about 0.2 ug genomic DNA, equivalent to about 30,000 T cell genomes. The purified libraries were quantified using a Qubit 3.0 fluorometer, sized with a Bioanalyzer 2100, and then quantified again using the KAPA Library Quantification kit. Each immunoSEQ 96-well plate was sequenced on its own single-read 150-cycle Illumina NextSeq 550 flow cell. Under the source paper's analysis protocol: Because only junctional sequences without quality scores were contained in the immunoSEQ output, filtering matching that applied to full-length reads could not be performed. To assign V/J genes and CDR3, sequences were annotated against IMGT germline references using PyIR, a Python wrapper for IgBLAST v1.9. Any read was removed if the V/J assignment was weak (E-value above 1e-6), the CDR3 was missing, or the read contained stop codons, out-of-frame junctions, or ambiguous translated residues. A V3J clonotype was defined by an identical inferred V gene, J gene, and CDR3 amino acid sequence. Percentage overlap between repertoires was calculated by dividing the number of shared unique clonotypes by the size of the smaller repertoire. Three approaches were used to assess repertoire richness: RTK rarefaction, the Chao1 estimator, and Recon v2.1 estimates of unobserved clonotypes. For all TCRbeta clonotypes obtained by the gDNA method from a handful of donors, generation probabilities were computed with OLGA. The table was pulled from immuneACCESS by TCRdb, which kept in-frame rearrangements only. Such tables lose some clones; where checked, under half of the loss comes from unresolved V genes, and the rest has no known cause. V and J calls and clone size are as listed in that table; D and trimming were resolved from the DNA. This sample has about 600,000 clones in its table, and 95% to 98% of those were observed once. The top ten clonotypes cover around 0.3% of the sample.

Turning to this clone: Its target antigen remains unknown. Base qualities are not provided; no much larger clone lies one nucleotide away.

CD8 naive samples were obtained by positive selection for CCR7 among CD45RO-negative cells, yielding a CD45RA+CCR7+ population from which TemRA cells were excluded. Donors were healthy HIV-negative adults with no recently reported acute infections or vaccinations. Only Caucasian adults living in Nashville, Tennessee, USA were represented among the donors. Blood was obtained by leukapheresis, after which PBMCs were separated by Ficoll-Histopaque density gradient centrifugation and cryopreserved in liquid nitrogen vapor phase. Analytical flow cytometry was used to check the purity and quantity of each magnetically sorted T cell population. Genomic DNA was isolated from each sorted fraction and quantified by UV absorbance on a Nanodrop 2000c.

The sequence links TRBV25-1 to TRBJ2-7; 7 bases in between match TRBD1. The TCR originated in a man aged 30-40 years in good health. The material sequenced was naive CD8+ T cells sorted from blood. The sample's cell subset or site label, in plain terms: CD45RA+CCR7+. The CDR3: CASSRTGFSYEQYF. The DNA is TGTGCCAGCAGCAGGACAGGTTTTTCCTACGAGCAGTACTTC.